The sequence of this T cell receptor (beta chain) was determined in a study of Graves' ophthalmopathy and Graves' hyperthyroidism. Germline loops: CDR1 MNHNS, CDR2 SASEGT. CDR3 length: 14 residues. V was clipped by 9 bases and J by 1 base, with 13 bases between them. RNA transcripts were the source from which TCR beta CDR3 regions were amplified. Second-round multiplex PCR came after first-round RT-PCR with HTBI primers. In TCRdb, the multiplex PCR reads were re-called with MiXCR into one record per CDR3 protein. The sample lists 680,000 or so distinct CDR3 sequences; about a fifth were seen once. The rearrangement joins TRBV6-1 to TRBJ2-4, with D tentatively TRBD1 (6 bases). Sequencing used peripheral blood. This sequence was found in a woman aged 18-29 years with stable Graves' hyperthyroidism. Some clones in this sample may be carry-over from other donors' samples. The CDR3 sequence: CASIIQGAKNIQYF. The CDR3 DNA reads TGTGCCAGTATAATCCAGGGGGCCAAAAACATTCAGTACTTC.